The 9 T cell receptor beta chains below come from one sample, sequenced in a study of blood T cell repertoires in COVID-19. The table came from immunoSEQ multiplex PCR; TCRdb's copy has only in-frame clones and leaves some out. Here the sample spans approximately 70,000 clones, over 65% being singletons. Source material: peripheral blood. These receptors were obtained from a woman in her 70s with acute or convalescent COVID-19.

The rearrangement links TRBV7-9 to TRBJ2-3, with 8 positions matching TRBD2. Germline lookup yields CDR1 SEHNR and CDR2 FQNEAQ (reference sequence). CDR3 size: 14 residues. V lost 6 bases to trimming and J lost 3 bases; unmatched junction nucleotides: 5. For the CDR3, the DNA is TGTGCCAGCAGTCGGAGCGGGGGTACAGATACGCAGTATTTT. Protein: CASSRSGGTDTQYF.

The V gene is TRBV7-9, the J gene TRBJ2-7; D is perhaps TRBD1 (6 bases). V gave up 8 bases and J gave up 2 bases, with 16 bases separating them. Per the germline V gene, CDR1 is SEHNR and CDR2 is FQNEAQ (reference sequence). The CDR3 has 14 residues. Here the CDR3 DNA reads TGTGCCAGCCTCTCAGGGGAGCCTCCCTACGAGCAGTACTTC. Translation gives CASLSGEPPYEQYF.

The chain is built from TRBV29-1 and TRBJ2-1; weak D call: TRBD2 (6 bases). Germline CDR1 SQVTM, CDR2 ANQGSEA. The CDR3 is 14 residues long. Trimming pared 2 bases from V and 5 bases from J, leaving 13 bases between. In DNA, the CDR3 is TGCAGCGTTGAACGCTGGGGGGTGAACAATGAGCAGTTCTTC. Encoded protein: CSVERWGVNNEQFF.

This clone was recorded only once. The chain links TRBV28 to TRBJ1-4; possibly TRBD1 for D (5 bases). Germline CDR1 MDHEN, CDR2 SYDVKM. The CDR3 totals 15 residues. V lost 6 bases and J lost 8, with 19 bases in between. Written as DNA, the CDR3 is TGTGCCAGCAGCCCAGTGGGGGGGTCAAGGGAAAAACTGTTTTTT. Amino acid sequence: CASSPVGGSREKLFF.

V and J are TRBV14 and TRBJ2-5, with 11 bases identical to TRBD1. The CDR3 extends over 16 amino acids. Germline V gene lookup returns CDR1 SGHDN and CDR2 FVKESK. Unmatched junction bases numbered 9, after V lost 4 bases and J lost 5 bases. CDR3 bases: TGTGCCAGCAGCCTTACGGGACAGGGGGTCAGGGAGACCCAGTACTTC. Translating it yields CASSLTGQGVRETQYF.

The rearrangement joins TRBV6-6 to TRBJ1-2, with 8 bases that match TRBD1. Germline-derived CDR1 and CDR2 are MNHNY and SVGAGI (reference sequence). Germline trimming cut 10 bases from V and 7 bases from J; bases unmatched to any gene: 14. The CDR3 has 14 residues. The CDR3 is CAISPQGDFGGYTF. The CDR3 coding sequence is TGTGCCATTTCACCACAGGGGGACTTCGGTGGCTACACCTTC.

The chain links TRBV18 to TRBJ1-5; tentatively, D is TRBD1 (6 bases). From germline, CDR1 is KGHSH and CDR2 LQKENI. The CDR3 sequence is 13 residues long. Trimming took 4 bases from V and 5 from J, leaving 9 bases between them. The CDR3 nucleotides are TGTGCCAGCTCACTACAGGGAGATCAGCCCCAGCATTTT. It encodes CASSLQGDQPQHF.

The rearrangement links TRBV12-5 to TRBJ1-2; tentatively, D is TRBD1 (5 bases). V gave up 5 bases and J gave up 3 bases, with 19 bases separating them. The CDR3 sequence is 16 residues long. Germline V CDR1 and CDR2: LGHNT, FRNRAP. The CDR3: CASGPISEGVDYGYTF. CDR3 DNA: TGTGCTAGTGGTCCCATATCGGAAGGGGTGGACTATGGCTACACCTTC.

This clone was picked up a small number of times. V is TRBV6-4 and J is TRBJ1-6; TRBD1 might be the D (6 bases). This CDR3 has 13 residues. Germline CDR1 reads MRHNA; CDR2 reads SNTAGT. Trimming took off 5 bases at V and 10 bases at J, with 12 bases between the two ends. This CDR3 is CASSRDTGSPLHF. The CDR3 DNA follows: TGTGCCAGCAGTCGGGACACCGGATCACCCCTCCACTTT.